A selection of T cell receptor beta chains follows, all from one sample in a study of T cells in localized non-small cell lung cancer. Sequencing used immunoSEQ multiplex PCR; TCRdb keeps in-frame clones, though not all of them. The sample lists about 82,000 clones, around three quarters occurring once. The sample consisted of PBMCs, taken before any cancer treatment. These receptors originate from a man aged 35-69 years with stage II squamous cell lung carcinoma. The CDR3 runs from the conserved cysteine through the conserved F or W. D genes are given only for firm matches. Size is omitted from some rows. Given values are once, few, many or a class for expanded clones.

D gene: TRBD1; clone size: few; J gene: TRBJ1-2; V gene: TRBV7-9; CDR3 protein: CASSSLNRPTGQGSSF; CDR3 DNA: TGTGCCAGCAGCTCACTCAACCGCCCCACGGGACAGGGCTCGTCCTTC
D gene: NA; clone size: NA; J gene: TRBJ1-1; V gene: TRBV9; CDR3 protein: CASSVDGFPNTEAFF; CDR3 DNA: TGTGCCAGCAGCGTAGATGGGTTCCCGAACACTGAAGCTTTCTTT
D gene: NA; clone size: NA; J gene: TRBJ2-7; V gene: TRBV11-2; CDR3 protein: CASSPGPVYEQYF; CDR3 DNA: TGTGCCAGCAGCCCAGGGCCCGTTTACGAGCAGTACTTC
D gene: NA; clone size: NA; J gene: TRBJ2-7; V gene: TRBV11-2; CDR3 protein: CASSKGPGNSYEQYF; CDR3 DNA: TGTGCCAGCAGCAAAGGTCCCGGGAACTCCTACGAGCAGTACTTC
D gene: NA; clone size: NA; J gene: TRBJ2-7; V gene: TRBV7-2; CDR3 protein: CASSLANSRSSYEQYF; CDR3 DNA: TGTGCCAGCAGCTTAGCGAACAGCCGGAGCTCCTACGAGCAGTACTTC
D gene: TRBD1; clone size: NA; J gene: TRBJ1-2; V gene: TRBV6-5; CDR3 protein: CASRGDRTYGYTF; CDR3 DNA: TGTGCCAGCAGAGGGGACAGGACCTATGGCTACACCTTC
D gene: TRBD1; clone size: NA; J gene: TRBJ2-5; V gene: TRBV4-3; CDR3 protein: CASSQERWTGGSQETQYF; CDR3 DNA: TGCGCCAGCAGCCAAGAAAGGTGGACAGGGGGTTCCCAAGAGACCCAGTACTTC
D gene: TRBD1; clone size: NA; J gene: TRBJ2-6; V gene: TRBV29-1; CDR3 protein: CSVSRGLGANVLTF; CDR3 DNA: TGCAGCGTTAGCAGGGGGCTGGGGGCCAACGTCCTGACTTTC
D gene: NA; clone size: NA; J gene: TRBJ2-3; V gene: TRBV5-4; CDR3 protein: CASSRGGASVDTQYF; CDR3 DNA: TGTGCCAGCAGCCGAGGGGGGGCCTCTGTAGATACGCAGTATTTT
D gene: TRBD2; clone size: once; J gene: TRBJ2-1; V gene: TRBV15; CDR3 protein: CATSRDPAGGFRNEQFF; CDR3 DNA: TGTGCCACCAGCAGAGATCCGGCGGGGGGGTTTCGTAATGAGCAGTTCTTC
D gene: NA; clone size: NA; J gene: TRBJ1-5; V gene: TRBV19; CDR3 protein: CASKSQGNSNQPQHF; CDR3 DNA: TGTGCCAGTAAATCACAGGGCAATAGCAATCAGCCCCAGCATTTT
D gene: NA; clone size: NA; J gene: TRBJ2-7; V gene: TRBV6-1; CDR3 protein: CASSEILGRQRWYF; CDR3 DNA: TGTGCCAGCAGTGAAATTCTGGGACGCCAGAGGTGGTACTTC